This T cell receptor (beta chain) emerged from a study of CXCR3-negative and CXCR3-positive naive CD8 T cells. Regarding the study as a whole: Memory CD8+ T cell repertoires were far less diverse than both naive subsets. Similar levels of surface CD5 were seen between naive subsets; TCR strength was inferred from TRB CDR3 properties. When CXCR3-positive naive cells were set against CXCR3-negative naive cells, the former had more hydrophobic TRB CDR3s.

This CDR3 comprises 15 residues. Germline lookup yields CDR1 MGHRA and CDR2 YSYEKL. Details on this clonotype: Its antigen is unidentified.

UMI-tagged TRB cDNA libraries were built via 5' RACE. Following a re-call of the 5' RACE reads, TCRdb has one entry per CDR3 protein and lacks DNA. In all, the sample yields roughly 61,000 distinct CDR3 sequences. The specimen sequenced was naive CXCR3+ CD8+ T cells from blood. Subset in this sample: CD45RO-CCR7+CD27+CD95- naive CD8+ T cells expressing CXCR3 (TNR3+). The chain uses TRBV4-1 and TRBJ2-7; with no DNA, the TCRdb D assignment of TRBD2 cannot be verified. The source is a human donor in good health. Some clones in this sample may be carry-over from other donors' samples. The CDR3 is CASSPQAASNYEQYF.